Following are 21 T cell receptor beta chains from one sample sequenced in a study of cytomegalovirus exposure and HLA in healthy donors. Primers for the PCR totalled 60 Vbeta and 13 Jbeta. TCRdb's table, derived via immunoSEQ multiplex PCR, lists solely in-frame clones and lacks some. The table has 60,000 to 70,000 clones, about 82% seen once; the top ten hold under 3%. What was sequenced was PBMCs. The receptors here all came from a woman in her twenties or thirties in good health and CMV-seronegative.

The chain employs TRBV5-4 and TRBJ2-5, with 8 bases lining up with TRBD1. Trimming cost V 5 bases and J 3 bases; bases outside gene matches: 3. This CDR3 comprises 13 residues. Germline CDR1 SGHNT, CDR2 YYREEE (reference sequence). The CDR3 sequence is CASSRTGKETQYF. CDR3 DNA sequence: TGTGCCAGCAGTCGGACAGGGAAAGAGACCCAGTACTTC.

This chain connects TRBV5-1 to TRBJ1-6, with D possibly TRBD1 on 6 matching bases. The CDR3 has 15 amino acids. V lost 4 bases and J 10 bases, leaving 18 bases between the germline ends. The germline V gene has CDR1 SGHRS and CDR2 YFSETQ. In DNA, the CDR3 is TGCGCCAGCAGCCCAATACAGGGATGGGGATCACCCCTCCACTTT. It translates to CASSPIQGWGSPLHF.

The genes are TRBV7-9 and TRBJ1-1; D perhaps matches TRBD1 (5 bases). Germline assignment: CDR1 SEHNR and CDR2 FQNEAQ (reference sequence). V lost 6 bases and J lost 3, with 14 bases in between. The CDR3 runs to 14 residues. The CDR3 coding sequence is TGTGCCAGCAGTCTGGGTCTAGGGGACACTGAAGCTTTCTTT. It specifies CASSLGLGDTEAFF.

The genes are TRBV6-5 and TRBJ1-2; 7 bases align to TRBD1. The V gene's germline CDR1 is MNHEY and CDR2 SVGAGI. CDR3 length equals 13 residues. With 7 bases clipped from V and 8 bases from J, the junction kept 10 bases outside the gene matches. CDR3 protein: CASTQDRRGGYTF. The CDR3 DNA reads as TGTGCCAGCACCCAGGACAGGAGAGGAGGCTACACCTTC.

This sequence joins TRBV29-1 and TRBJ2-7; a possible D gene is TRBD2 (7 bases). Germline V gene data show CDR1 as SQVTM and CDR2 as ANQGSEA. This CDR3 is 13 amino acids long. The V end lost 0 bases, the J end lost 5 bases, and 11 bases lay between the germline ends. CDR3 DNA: TGCAGCGTTGAAGATTGGGAGGGGGACGAGCAGTACTTC. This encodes CSVEDWEGDEQYF.

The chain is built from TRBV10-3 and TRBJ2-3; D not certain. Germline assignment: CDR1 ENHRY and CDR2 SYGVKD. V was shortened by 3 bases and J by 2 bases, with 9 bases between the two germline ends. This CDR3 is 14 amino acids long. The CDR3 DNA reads TGTGCCATCAGTGAAGCCCTAACCACAGATACGCAGTATTTT. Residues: CAISEALTTDTQYF.

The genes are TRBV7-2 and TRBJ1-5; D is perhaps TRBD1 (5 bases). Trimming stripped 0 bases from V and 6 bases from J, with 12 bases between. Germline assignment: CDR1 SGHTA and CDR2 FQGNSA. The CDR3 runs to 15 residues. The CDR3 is CASSLAGGGSQPQHF. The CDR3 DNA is TGTGCCAGCAGCTTAGCGGGGGGAGGTAGTCAGCCCCAGCATTTT. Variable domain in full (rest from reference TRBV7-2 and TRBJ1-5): GAGVSQSPSNKVTEKGKDVELRCDPISGHTALYWYRQSLGQGLEFLIYFQGNSAPDKSGLPSDRFSAERTGGSVSTLTIQRTQQEDSAVYLCASSLAGGGSQPQHFGDGTRLSIL.

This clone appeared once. CDR3 bases: TGTGCCAGCAGTGGTGGGGGCGAAAAGTACAATGAGCAGTTCTTC. Its translation is CASSGGGEKYNEQFF. The chain has TRBV6-6 and TRBJ2-1, with a tentative D call TRBD1 (6 bases). CDR3 length: 15 residues. With 5 bases removed from V and 4 bases from J, the gap between germline ends came to 15 bases. Per the germline V gene, CDR1 is MNHNY and CDR2 is SVGAGI (reference sequence).

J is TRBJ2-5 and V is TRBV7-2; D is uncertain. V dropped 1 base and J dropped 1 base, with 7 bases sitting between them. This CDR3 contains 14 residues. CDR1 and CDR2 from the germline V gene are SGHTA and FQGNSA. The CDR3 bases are TGTGCCAGCAGCTTAGGTCGGTTCCAAGAGACCCAGTACTTC. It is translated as CASSLGRFQETQYF.

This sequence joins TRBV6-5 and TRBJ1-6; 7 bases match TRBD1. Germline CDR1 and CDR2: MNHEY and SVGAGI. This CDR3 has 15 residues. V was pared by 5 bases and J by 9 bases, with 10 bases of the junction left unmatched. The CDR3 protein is CASSRDRAVFSPLHF. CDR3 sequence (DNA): TGTGCCAGCAGTAGAGACAGGGCCGTTTTTTCACCCCTCCACTTT.

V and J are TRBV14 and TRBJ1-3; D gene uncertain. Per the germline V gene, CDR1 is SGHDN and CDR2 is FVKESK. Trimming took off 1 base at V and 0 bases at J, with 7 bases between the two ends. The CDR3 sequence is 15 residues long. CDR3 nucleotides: TGTGCCAGCAGCCAAGGAGGGAGCTCTGGAAACACCATATATTTT. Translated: CASSQGGSSGNTIYF.

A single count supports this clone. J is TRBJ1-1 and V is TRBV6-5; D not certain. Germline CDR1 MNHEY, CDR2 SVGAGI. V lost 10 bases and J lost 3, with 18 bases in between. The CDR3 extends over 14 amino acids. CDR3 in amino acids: CATFAPGGHTEAFF. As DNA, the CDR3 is TGTGCCACCTTTGCCCCGGGAGGGCACACTGAAGCTTTCTTT.

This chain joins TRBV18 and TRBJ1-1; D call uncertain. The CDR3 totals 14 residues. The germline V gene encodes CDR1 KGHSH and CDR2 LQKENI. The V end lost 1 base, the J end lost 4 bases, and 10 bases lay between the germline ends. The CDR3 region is CASSPQAGGTEAFF. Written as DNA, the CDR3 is TGTGCCAGCTCACCACAAGCTGGCGGCACTGAAGCTTTCTTT.

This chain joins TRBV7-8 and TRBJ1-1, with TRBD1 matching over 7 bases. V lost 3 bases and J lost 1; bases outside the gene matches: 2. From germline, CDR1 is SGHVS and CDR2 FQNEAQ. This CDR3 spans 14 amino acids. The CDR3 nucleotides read TGTGCCAGCAGCTTGACAGGGTCGAACACTGAAGCTTTCTTT. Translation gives CASSLTGSNTEAFF. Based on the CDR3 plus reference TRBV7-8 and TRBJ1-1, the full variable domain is GAGVSQSPRYKVAKRGQDVALRCDPISGHVSLFWYQQALGQGPEFLTYFQNEAQLDKSGLPSDRFFAERPEGSVSTLKIQRTQQEDSAVYLCASSLTGSNTEAFFGQGTRLTVV.

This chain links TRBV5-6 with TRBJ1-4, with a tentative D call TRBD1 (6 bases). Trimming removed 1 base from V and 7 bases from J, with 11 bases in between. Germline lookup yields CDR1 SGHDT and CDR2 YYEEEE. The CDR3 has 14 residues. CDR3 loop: CASSLTGSGEKLFF. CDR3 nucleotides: TGTGCCAGCAGCTTGACAGGGTCTGGTGAAAAACTGTTTTTT. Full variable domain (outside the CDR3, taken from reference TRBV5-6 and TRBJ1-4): DAGVTQSPTHLIKTRGQQVTLRCSPKSGHDTVSWYQQALGQGPQFIFQYYEEEERQRGNFPDRFSGHQFPNYSSELNVNALLLGDSALYLCASSLTGSGEKLFFGSGTQLSVL.

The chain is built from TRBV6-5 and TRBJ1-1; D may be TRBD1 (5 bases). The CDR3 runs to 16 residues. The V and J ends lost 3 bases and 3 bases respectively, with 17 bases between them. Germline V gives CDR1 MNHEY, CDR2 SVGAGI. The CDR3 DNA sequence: TGTGCCAGCAGTTATCTATCCGGGACTTGGCACACTGAAGCTTTCTTT. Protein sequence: CASSYLSGTWHTEAFF.

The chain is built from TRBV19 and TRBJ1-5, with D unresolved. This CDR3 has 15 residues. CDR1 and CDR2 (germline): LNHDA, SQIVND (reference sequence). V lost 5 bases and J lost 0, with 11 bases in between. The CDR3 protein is CASSGTGNSNQPQHF. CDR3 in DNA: TGTGCCAGTAGTGGCACGGGGAATAGCAATCAGCCCCAGCATTTT.

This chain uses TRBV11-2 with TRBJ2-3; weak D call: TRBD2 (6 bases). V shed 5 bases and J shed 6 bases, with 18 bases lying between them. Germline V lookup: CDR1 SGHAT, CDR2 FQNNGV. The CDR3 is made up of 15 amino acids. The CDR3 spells CASSTGTPPRDTQYF. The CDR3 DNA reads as TGTGCCAGCAGCACTGGGACTCCACCGCGGGATACGCAGTATTTT.

CDR3 sequence reads: CASSPLSAEPQHF. CDR3 in DNA: TGTGCCAGCAGCCCATTATCCGCGGAGCCCCAGCATTTT. The chain links TRBV7-6 to TRBJ1-5; D is uncertain. The length of the CDR3 is 13 residues. V was shortened by 5 bases and J by 8 bases, with 13 bases between the two germline ends. Germline V lookup: CDR1 SGHVS, CDR2 FNYEAQ.

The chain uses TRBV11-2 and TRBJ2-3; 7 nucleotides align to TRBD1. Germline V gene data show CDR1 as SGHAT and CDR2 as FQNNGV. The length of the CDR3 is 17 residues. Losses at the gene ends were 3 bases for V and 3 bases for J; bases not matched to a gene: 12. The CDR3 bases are TGTGCCAGCAGCTTCCCCCTCGGACAGGAGGAGACAGATACGCAGTATTTT. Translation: CASSFPLGQEETDTQYF.

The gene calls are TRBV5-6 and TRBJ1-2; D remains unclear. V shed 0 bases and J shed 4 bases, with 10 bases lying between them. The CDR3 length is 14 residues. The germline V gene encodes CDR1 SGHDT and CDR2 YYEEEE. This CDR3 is CASSLGISFYGYTF. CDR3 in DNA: TGTGCCAGCAGCTTGGGTATTTCCTTCTATGGCTACACCTTC.